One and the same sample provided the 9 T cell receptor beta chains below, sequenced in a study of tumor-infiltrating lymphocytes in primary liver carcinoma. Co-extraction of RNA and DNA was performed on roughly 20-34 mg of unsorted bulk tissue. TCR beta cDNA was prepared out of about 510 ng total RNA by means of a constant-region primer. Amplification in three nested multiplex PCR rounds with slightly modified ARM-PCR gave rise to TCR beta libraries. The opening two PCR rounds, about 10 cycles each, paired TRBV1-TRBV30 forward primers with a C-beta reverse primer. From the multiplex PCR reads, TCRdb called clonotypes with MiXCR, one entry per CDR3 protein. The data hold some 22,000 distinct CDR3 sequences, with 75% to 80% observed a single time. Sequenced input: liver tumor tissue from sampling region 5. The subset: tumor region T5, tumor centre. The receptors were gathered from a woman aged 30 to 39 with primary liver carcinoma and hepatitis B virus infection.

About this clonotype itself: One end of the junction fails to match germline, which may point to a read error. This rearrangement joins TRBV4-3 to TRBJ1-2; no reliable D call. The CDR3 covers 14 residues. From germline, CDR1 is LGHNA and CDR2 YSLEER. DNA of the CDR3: TGCGCCGGCAGCGCTGAGTTCGAGATCTATGGTTACACCTTC. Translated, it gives CAGSAEFEIYGYTF.

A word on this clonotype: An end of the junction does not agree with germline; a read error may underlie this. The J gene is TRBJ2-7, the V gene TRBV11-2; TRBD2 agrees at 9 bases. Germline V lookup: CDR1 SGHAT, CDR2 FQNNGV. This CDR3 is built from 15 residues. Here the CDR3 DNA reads TGTGCCAGCAGTTCGAGCGGGAGGTTAGCCTACGAGCGGTACTTC. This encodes CASSSSGRLAYERYF.

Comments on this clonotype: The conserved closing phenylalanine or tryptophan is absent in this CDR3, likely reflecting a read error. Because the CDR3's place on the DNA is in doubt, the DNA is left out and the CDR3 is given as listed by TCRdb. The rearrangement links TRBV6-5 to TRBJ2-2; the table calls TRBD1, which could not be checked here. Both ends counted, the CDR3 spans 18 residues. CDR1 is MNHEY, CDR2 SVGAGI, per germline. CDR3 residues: CASSYSPGVGSGTGEMFS.

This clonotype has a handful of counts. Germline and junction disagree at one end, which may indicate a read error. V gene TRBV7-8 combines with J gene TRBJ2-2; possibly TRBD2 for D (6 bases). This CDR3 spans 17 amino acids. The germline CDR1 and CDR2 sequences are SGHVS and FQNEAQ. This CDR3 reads CASNSRCHTPNTGGLFF. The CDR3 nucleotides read TGTGCCAGCAATTCGCGGTGTCACACGCCGAACACCGGGGGGCTGTTTTTT.

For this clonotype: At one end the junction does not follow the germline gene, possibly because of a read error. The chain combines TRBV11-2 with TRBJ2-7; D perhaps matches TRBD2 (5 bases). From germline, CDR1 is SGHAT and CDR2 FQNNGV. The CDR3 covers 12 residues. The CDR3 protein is CASSLAPTEQYF. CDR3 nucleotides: TGCGCTAGCAGCTTAGCTCCCACCGAGCAGTACTTC.

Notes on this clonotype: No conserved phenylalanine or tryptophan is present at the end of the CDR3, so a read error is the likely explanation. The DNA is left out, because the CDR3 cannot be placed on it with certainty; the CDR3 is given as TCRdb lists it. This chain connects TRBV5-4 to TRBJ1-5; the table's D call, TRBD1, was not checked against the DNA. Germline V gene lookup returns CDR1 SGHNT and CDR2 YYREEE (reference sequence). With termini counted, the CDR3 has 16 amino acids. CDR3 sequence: CASSLDGGTGNQARHL.

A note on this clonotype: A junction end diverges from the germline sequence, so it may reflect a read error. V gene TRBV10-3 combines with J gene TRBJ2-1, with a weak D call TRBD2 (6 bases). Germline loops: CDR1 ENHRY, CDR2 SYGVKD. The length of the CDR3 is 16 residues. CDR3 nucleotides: TGTGTCATCAGTGAGTCGGCGGCGGGAACCTACAATGAGCAGTTCTTC. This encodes CVISESAAGTYNEQFF.

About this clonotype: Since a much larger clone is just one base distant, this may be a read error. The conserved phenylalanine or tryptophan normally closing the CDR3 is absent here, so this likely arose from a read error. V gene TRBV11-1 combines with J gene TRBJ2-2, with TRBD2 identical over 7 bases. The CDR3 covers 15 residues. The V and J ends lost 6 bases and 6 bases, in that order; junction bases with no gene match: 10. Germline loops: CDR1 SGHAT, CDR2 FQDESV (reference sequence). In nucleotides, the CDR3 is TGTGCCAGCAGGGTTATGGCGGGAGTGTCCGGGGAGCTGTTTTGT. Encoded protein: CASRVMAGVSGELFC.

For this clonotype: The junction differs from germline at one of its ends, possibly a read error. The CDR3 DNA reads as TGCGCCAGTAGCTTGGTCGAGGGGTACGTGCAGTACTTC. Protein sequence: CASSLVEGYVQYF. The chain combines TRBV5-1 with TRBJ2-7; D is perhaps TRBD1 or TRBD2 (5 bases each). The CDR3 extends over 13 amino acids. Germline V CDR1 and CDR2: SGHRS, YFSETQ.